What follows are 25 T cell receptor beta chains derived from one specimen sequenced in a study of cytomegalovirus exposure and HLA in healthy donors. PCR amplification relied on 60 Vbeta primers (plus 13 Jbeta primers). The protocol was immunoSEQ multiplex PCR, while the TCRdb copy is restricted to in-frame clones and leaves out a portion. The table has about 110,000 clones, more than 60% seen once. Sequencing was performed on PBMCs. The receptors come from a female donor in good health and CMV-seropositive.

This rearrangement joins TRBV19 to TRBJ1-1, with a possible D match to TRBD1 (5 bases). The CDR3 has 12 amino acids. V was clipped by 4 bases and J by 6 bases, with 9 bases between them. Looked up from germline, CDR1 is LNHDA and CDR2 is SQIVND (reference sequence). CDR3 sequence: CASSTRGPEAFF. In DNA, the CDR3 is TGTGCCAGTAGTACGCGGGGCCCTGAAGCTTTCTTT.

The chain uses TRBV29-1 and TRBJ1-1; D is uncertain. CDR1 is SQVTM, CDR2 ANQGSEA, per germline. This CDR3 has 11 amino acids. V dropped 7 bases and J dropped 8 bases, with 14 bases sitting between them. Here the CDR3 reads CSGITRAEAFF. The CDR3 nucleotides are TGCAGCGGTATAACGAGGGCGGAAGCTTTCTTT. The variable domain in full, with the rest retrieved from reference TRBV29-1 and TRBJ1-1, is SAVISQKPSRDICQRGTSLTIQCQVDSQVTMMFWYRQQPGQSLTLIATANQGSEATYESGFVIDKFPISRPNLTFSTLTVSNMSPEDSSIYLCSGITRAEAFFGQGTRLTVV.

This clone was detected only once. The chain recombines TRBV27 with TRBJ2-7, with D possibly matching TRBD1 (6 bases). Germline CDR1 MNHEY, CDR2 SMNVEV (reference sequence). The length of the CDR3 is 13 residues. V lost 4 bases and J lost 0, with 7 bases in between. The CDR3 DNA follows: TGTGCCAGCAGTTCAGGGGACTCCTACGAGCAGTACTTC. Residues: CASSSGDSYEQYF.

The chain has TRBV6-6 and TRBJ1-3; D uncertain. Germline V gives CDR1 MNHNY, CDR2 SVGAGI (reference sequence). Trimming removed 9 bases at V and 0 bases at J, with 6 bases between. The CDR3 has 12 residues. CDR3 region: CASKSSGNTIYF. The CDR3 DNA reads as TGTGCCAGTAAGAGCTCTGGAAACACCATATATTTT.

The CDR3 DNA sequence: TGTGCCAGTCGCCTAGACTATGGTCGGGTTAATAATTCACCCCTCCACTTT. Its protein product is CASRLDYGRVNNSPLHF. The chain uses TRBV27 and TRBJ1-6; D remains unclear. Germline lookup yields CDR1 MNHEY and CDR2 SMNVEV (reference sequence). Trimming stripped 9 bases from V and 5 bases from J, with 23 bases between. The CDR3 consists of 17 residues.

The rearrangement uses TRBV2 and TRBJ1-1, with 7 nucleotides matching TRBD1. Germline lookup yields CDR1 SNHLY and CDR2 FYNNEI. V dropped 6 bases and J dropped 5; count of bases not matched to a gene: 9. This CDR3 comprises 14 residues. The CDR3 sequence: CASRRQGSRTEAFF. CDR3 in DNA: TGTGCCAGCAGAAGACAGGGTTCGAGGACTGAAGCTTTCTTT.

V is TRBV11-3 and J is TRBJ2-5; 9 bases align to TRBD2. Germline lookup yields CDR1 SGHNT and CDR2 YENEEA. V shed 5 bases and J 2 bases; nucleotides not matched to a gene: 9. CDR3 length: 16 residues. The CDR3 coding sequence is TGTGCCAGCAGCCCCGGACTAGCGAGAGTTCAAGAGACCCAGTACTTC. Translating it yields CASSPGLARVQETQYF.

The V gene is TRBV27, the J gene TRBJ2-1; 12 nucleotides match TRBD2. V lost 8 bases to trimming and J lost 9 bases; unmatched junction nucleotides: 14. The CDR3 consists of 16 residues. CDR1 is MNHEY, CDR2 SMNVEV, per germline (reference sequence). The CDR3 DNA sequence: TGTGCCAGCCGAAATTCACTAGCGGGAGGCTTAGGTGAGCAGTTCTTC. It codes for CASRNSLAGGLGEQFF.

V and J are TRBV5-4 and TRBJ1-1; D not certain. This CDR3 has 13 amino acids. Trimming pared 4 bases from V and 1 base from J, leaving 8 bases between. Germline lookup yields CDR1 SGHNT and CDR2 YYREEE (reference sequence). In DNA form, the CDR3 reads TGTGCCAGCAGCGGAGCCCCGAACACTGAAGCTTTCTTT. It encodes CASSGAPNTEAFF.

The rearrangement uses TRBV7-2 and TRBJ2-1; possible D gene TRBD1, 5 bases. The germline V gene encodes CDR1 SGHTA and CDR2 FQGNSA. The CDR3 spans 15 residues. The V end lost 2 bases, the J end lost 2 bases, and 10 bases lay between the germline ends. CDR3 sequence: CASSLFKGTYNEQFF. CDR3 bases: TGTGCCAGCAGCTTATTCAAGGGGACCTACAATGAGCAGTTCTTC.

The rearrangement links TRBV21-1 to TRBJ2-7; TRBD1 was called by the table and not checked on the DNA. TRBV21-1 is reported as a pseudogene. This CDR3 has 17 amino acids. The chain's CDR3 is CASSKWVFGGRGHEQYF. CDR3 coding DNA: TGTGCCAGCAGCAAATGGGTATTTGGGGGCAGGGGACACGAGCAGTACTTC.

The CDR3 protein is CAISAQGLDTQYF. The CDR3 bases are TGTGCCATCAGTGCACAGGGGTTAGATACGCAGTATTTT. The chain links TRBV10-3 to TRBJ2-3, with 7 bases fitting TRBD1. This CDR3 has 13 amino acids. With 4 bases clipped from V and 5 bases from J, the junction kept 3 bases outside the gene matches. Germline V lookup: CDR1 ENHRY, CDR2 SYGVKD.

The rearrangement joins TRBV18 to TRBJ2-1, with 7 bases aligning to TRBD2. Germline V gene lookup returns CDR1 KGHSH and CDR2 LQKENI. V shed 2 bases and J 0 bases; nucleotides not matched to a gene: 4. The CDR3 sequence is 16 residues long. This CDR3 is CASSPKGGSSYNEQFF. The CDR3 DNA reads TGTGCCAGCTCACCAAAGGGAGGGAGCTCCTACAATGAGCAGTTCTTC. Looking up the rest from reference TRBV18 and TRBJ2-1 gives the full variable domain: NAGVMQNPRHLVRRRGQEARLRCSPMKGHSHVYWYRQLPEEGLKFMVYLQKENIIDESGMPKERFSAEFPKEGPSILRIQQVVRGDSAAYFCASSPKGGSSYNEQFFGPGTRLTVL.

The chain employs TRBV12-5 and TRBJ2-5; 8 nucleotides align to TRBD1. Germline lookup yields CDR1 LGHNT and CDR2 FRNRAP. V gave up 6 bases and J gave up 4 bases; unmatched junction bases: 1. This CDR3 spans 12 amino acids. The CDR3: CASGQGAETQYF. The CDR3 nucleotides read TGTGCTAGTGGCCAGGGGGCAGAGACCCAGTACTTC.

This clone appeared a single time. The J gene is TRBJ2-7, the V gene TRBV15; tentatively, D is TRBD1 (6 bases). There are 15 residues in the CDR3. With 0 bases removed from V and 2 bases from J, the gap between germline ends came to 11 bases. Germline V gene lookup returns CDR1 LNHNV and CDR2 YYDKDF (reference sequence). The CDR3, as DNA: TGTGCCACCAGCAGAGATCTGGACAGTCCCTACGAGCAGTACTTC. Protein: CATSRDLDSPYEQYF.

This clone was seen a single time. The rearrangement joins TRBV6-1 to TRBJ1-3; D is unresolved. The V gene's germline CDR1 is MNHNS and CDR2 SASEGT. The CDR3 is 15 residues long. V lost 1 base, J lost 9 bases, and 16 bases lay in between. CDR3 in amino acids: CASSEDWTGGSTIYF. CDR3 coding DNA: TGTGCCAGCAGTGAAGATTGGACGGGAGGGTCCACCATATATTTT.

This clone was recorded only once. The V gene is TRBV7-9, the J gene TRBJ2-5, with 10 bases identical to TRBD1. The length of the CDR3 is 14 residues. The V and J ends lost 3 bases and 6 bases, in that order; junction bases with no gene match: 4. CDR1 and CDR2 (germline): SEHNR, FQNEAQ (reference sequence). The CDR3 protein is CASSLTGGEKTQYF. Here the CDR3 DNA reads TGTGCCAGCAGCTTGACAGGGGGCGAGAAGACCCAGTACTTC.

The chain uses TRBV5-4 and TRBJ2-4; maybe TRBD2 (7 bases). The CDR3 covers 13 residues. Between the trimmed V and J ends, which lost 3 bases and 9 bases, there was a span of 13 bases. Germline lookup yields CDR1 SGHNT and CDR2 YYREEE (reference sequence). The CDR3 bases are TGTGCCAGCAGCTGGGGCGGGGGCGGCATTCAGTACTTC. This gives the protein CASSWGGGGIQYF.

The rearrangement uses TRBV29-1 and TRBJ2-1; 8 bases line up with TRBD2. The V and J ends lost 0 bases and 2 bases, in that order; junction bases with no gene match: 6. Germline values: CDR1 SQVTM, CDR2 ANQGSEA. CDR3 length equals 16 residues. CDR3 protein: CSVEDLLAGAYNEQFF. For the CDR3, the DNA is TGCAGCGTTGAAGATCTTCTAGCGGGTGCCTACAATGAGCAGTTCTTC.

This clone has just one count. J is TRBJ1-1 and V is TRBV6-5, with 7 bases matching TRBD1. J gave up 5 bases and V 7 bases, and 13 bases lay outside the gene matches. Germline CDR1 reads MNHEY; CDR2 reads SVGAGI. This CDR3 is built from 15 residues. The CDR3 protein is CASTAVRGRRTEAFF. Written as DNA, the CDR3 is TGTGCCAGCACCGCCGTAAGGGGGCGCAGGACTGAAGCTTTCTTT.

This chain joins TRBV4-2 and TRBJ1-2; 7 bases agree with TRBD1. The germline V gene has CDR1 LGHNA and CDR2 YNFKEQ. This CDR3 has 15 amino acids. V shed 2 bases, J shed 8 bases, and the junction held 11 bases outside the gene matches. The CDR3 sequence is CASSQSDRISPGYTF. The CDR3 coding sequence is TGTGCCAGCAGCCAATCGGACAGGATCTCCCCCGGCTACACCTTC.

J is TRBJ2-7 and V is TRBV9; a weak D match, TRBD2 (5 bases). Germline V lookup: CDR1 SGDLS, CDR2 YYNGEE. The CDR3 is made up of 11 amino acids. V was shortened by 4 bases and J by 5 bases, with 7 bases between the two germline ends. The DNA of the CDR3 is TGTGCCAGCAGCCCCGGGGACGAGCAGTACTTC. As protein: CASSPGDEQYF.

The chain joins TRBV9 to TRBJ2-2, with D perhaps matching TRBD1 (6 bases). V was cut by 4 bases and J by 6 bases, with 19 bases left in between. The CDR3 sequence is 16 residues long. Germline V lookup: CDR1 SGDLS, CDR2 YYNGEE. In nucleotides, the CDR3 is TGTGCCAGCAGCTTCCGACAGGTACCCTTCGCCGGGGAGCTGTTTTTT. Protein: CASSFRQVPFAGELFF.

This clone appeared a few times. The chain uses TRBV11-2 and TRBJ2-3, with 12 bases matching TRBD1. The germline CDR1 and CDR2 sequences are SGHAT and FQNNGV. The trim removed 7 bases at V and 4 bases at J, leaving 3 bases unmatched. The CDR3 has 14 amino acids. The CDR3: CASTRDRGPDTQYF. Written as DNA, the CDR3 is TGTGCCAGCACCCGGGACAGGGGGCCAGATACGCAGTATTTT.

This clone has a handful of counts. This chain uses TRBV29-1 with TRBJ2-3; the match to TRBD2 covers 16 bases. Germline CDR1 reads SQVTM; CDR2 reads ANQGSEA. The trim removed 6 bases at V and 6 bases at J, leaving 3 bases unmatched. This CDR3 spans 14 amino acids. For the CDR3, the DNA is TGCAGCGTAGCGGGACTAGCGGGAGGGGATACGCAGTATTTT. It is translated as CSVAGLAGGDTQYF.